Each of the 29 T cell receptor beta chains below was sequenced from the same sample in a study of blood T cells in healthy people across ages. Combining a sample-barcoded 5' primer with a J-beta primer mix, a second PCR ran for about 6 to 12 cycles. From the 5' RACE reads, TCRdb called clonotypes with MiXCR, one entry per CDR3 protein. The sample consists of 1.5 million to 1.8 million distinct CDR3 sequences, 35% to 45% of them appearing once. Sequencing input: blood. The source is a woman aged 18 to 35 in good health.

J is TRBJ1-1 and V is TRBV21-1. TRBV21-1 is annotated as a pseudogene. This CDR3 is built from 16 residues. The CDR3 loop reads CASSKGKMGMNTEAFF. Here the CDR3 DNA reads TGTGCCAGCAGCAAGGGCAAGATGGGGATGAACACTGAAGCTTTCTTT.

The CDR3 is CSVERGGAADTQYF. The CDR3 DNA reads TGCAGCGTTGAACGCGGGGGGGCGGCAGATACGCAGTATTTT. V usage is TRBV29-1 and J usage is TRBJ2-3; 9 bases agree with TRBD2. This CDR3 has 14 amino acids. From germline, CDR1 is SQVTM and CDR2 ANQGSEA. Unmatched junction bases numbered 4, after V lost 2 bases and J lost 4 bases.

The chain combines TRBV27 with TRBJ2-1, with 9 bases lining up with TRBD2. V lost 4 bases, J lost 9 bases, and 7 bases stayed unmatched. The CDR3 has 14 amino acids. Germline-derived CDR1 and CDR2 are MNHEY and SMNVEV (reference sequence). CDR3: CASSWSSGNLEQFF. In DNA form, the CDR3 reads TGTGCCAGCAGTTGGTCTAGCGGGAACCTTGAGCAGTTCTTC.

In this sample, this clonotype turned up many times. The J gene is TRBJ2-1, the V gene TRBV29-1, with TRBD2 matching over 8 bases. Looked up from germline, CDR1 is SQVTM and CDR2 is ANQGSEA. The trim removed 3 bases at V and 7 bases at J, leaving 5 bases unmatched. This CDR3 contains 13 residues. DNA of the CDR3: TGCAGCGTTGATGGGGCTAGCGGGAATGAGCAGTTCTTC. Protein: CSVDGASGNEQFF.

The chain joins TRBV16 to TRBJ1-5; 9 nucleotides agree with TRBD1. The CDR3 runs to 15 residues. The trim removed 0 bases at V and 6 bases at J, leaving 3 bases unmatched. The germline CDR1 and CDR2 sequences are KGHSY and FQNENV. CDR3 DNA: TGTGCCAGCAGCCAATCACAGGGGGCCGTTCAGCCCCAGCATTTT. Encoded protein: CASSQSQGAVQPQHF.

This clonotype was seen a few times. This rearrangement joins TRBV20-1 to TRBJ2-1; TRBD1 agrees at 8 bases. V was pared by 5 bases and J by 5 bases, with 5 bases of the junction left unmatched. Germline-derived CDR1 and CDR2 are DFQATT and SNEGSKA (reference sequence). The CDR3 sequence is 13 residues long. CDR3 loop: CSAPGQAHNEQFF. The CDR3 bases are TGCAGTGCTCCGGGACAGGCCCACAATGAGCAGTTCTTC.

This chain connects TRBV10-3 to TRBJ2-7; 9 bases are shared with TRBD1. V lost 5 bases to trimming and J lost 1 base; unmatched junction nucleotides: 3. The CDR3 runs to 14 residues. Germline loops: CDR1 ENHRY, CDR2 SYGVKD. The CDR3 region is CAISPGTGSYEQYF. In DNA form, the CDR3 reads TGTGCCATCAGTCCCGGGACAGGGTCCTACGAGCAGTACTTC.

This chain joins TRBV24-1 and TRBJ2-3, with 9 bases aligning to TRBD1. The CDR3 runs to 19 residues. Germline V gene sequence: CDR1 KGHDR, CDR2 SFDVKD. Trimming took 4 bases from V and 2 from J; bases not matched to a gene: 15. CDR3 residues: CATSDHSPGTGRFTDTQYF. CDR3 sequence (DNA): TGTGCCACCAGTGACCACTCCCCCGGGACAGGGAGGTTCACAGATACGCAGTATTTT.

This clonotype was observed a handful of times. The CDR3 spells CATSREKFSYNEQFF. The CDR3 nucleotides read TGTGCCACCAGCAGAGAGAAGTTTTCCTACAATGAGCAGTTCTTC. The chain uses TRBV15 and TRBJ2-1; D uncertain. Trimming took 0 bases from V and 1 from J, leaving 7 bases between them. The germline CDR1 and CDR2 sequences are LNHNV and YYDKDF (reference sequence). This CDR3 has 15 amino acids. Variable domain in full (rest from reference TRBV15 and TRBJ2-1): DAMVIQNPRYQVTQFGKPVTLSCSQTLNHNVMYWYQQKSSQAPKLLFHYYDKDFNNEADTPDNFQSRRPNTSFCFLDIRSPGLGDTAMYLCATSREKFSYNEQFFGPGTRLTVL.

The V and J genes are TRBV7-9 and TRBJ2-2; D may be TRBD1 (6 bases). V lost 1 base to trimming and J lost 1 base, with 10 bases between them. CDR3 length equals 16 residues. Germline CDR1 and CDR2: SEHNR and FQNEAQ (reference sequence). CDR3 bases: TGTGCCAGCAGCTTAGTCCCGACAGGGAACACCGGGGAGCTGTTTTTT. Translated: CASSLVPTGNTGELFF.

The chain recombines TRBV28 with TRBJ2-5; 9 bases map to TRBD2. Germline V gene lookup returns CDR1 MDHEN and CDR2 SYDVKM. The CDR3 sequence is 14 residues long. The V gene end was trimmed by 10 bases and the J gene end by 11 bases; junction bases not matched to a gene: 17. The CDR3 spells CATLSAGGYNEQYF. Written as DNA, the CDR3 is TGTGCCACCCTGTCGGCGGGAGGGTACAATGAGCAGTACTTC.

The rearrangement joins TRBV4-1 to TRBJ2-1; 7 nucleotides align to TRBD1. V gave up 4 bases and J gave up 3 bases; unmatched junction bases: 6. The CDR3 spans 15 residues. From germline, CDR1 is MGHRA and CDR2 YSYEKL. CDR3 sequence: CASSRTGQNYNEQFF. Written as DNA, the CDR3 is TGCGCCAGCAGCCGAACGGGACAGAACTACAATGAGCAGTTCTTC.

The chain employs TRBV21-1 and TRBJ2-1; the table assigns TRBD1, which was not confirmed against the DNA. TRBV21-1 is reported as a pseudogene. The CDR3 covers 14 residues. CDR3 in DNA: TGTGCCAGCATCCCCCGGGACGACTACAATGAGCAGTTCTTC. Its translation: CASIPRDDYNEQFF.

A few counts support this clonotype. CDR3 DNA: TGCGCCAGCAGCCAAGAAAGCCTAGCGGGGGTATACTACAATGAGCAGTTCTTC. Amino acids: CASSQESLAGVYYNEQFF. The chain carries TRBV4-1 and TRBJ2-1; 10 positions agree with TRBD2. V trimming: 0 bases; J trimming: 3 bases; junction bases outside the gene matches: 8. This CDR3 has 18 amino acids. The germline gives CDR1 MGHRA, CDR2 YSYEKL.

The CDR3 bases are TGTGCCAGCAACCGCAGGGGGTACTATGGCTACACCTTC. This sequence encodes CASNRRGYYGYTF. The genes are TRBV2 and TRBJ1-2; TRBD1 matches at 7 bases. This CDR3 comprises 13 residues. The V gene end was trimmed by 7 bases and the J gene end by 3 bases; junction bases not matched to a gene: 5. The germline CDR1 and CDR2 sequences are SNHLY and FYNNEI.

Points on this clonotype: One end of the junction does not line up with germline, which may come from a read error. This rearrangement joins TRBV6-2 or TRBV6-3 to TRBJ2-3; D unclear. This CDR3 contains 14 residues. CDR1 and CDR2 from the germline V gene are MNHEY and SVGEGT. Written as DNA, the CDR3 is TGTGTCAGCAGCCCAGCCCCTGTGACAGATACGCAGTATTTT. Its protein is CVSSPAPVTDTQYF.

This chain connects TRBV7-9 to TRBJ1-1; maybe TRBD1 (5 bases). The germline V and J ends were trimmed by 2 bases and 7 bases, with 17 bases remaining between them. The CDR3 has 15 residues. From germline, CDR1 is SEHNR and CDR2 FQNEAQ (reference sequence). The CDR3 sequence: CASSLWRGDEIEAFF. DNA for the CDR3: TGTGCCAGCAGCTTATGGCGCGGGGACGAAATTGAAGCTTTCTTT.

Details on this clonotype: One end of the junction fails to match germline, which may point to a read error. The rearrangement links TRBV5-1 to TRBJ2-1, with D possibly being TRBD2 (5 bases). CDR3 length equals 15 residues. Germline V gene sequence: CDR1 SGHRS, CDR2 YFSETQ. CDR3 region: CASSLEGSSYNERYF. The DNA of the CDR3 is TGCGCCAGCAGCTTGGAAGGCAGCTCCTACAATGAGCGGTACTTC.

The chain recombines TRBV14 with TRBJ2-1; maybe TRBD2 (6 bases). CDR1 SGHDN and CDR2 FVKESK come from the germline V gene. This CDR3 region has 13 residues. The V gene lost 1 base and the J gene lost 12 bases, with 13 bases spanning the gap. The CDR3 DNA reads TGTGCCAGCAGCCAAGTCCGAGCGGGTACGCAGTTCTTC. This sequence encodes CASSQVRAGTQFF.

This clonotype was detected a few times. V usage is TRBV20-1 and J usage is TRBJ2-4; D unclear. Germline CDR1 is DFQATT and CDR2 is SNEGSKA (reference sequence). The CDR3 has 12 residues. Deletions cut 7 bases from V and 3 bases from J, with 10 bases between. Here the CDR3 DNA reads TGCAGTGTACCCGGCTTCAAAAACATTCAGTACTTC. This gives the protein CSVPGFKNIQYF.

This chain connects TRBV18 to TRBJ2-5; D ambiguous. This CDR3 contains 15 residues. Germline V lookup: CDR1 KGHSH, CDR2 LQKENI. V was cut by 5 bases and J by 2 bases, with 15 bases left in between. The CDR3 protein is CASSEMWGDQETQYF. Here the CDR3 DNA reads TGTGCCAGCTCAGAGATGTGGGGTGATCAAGAGACCCAGTACTTC.

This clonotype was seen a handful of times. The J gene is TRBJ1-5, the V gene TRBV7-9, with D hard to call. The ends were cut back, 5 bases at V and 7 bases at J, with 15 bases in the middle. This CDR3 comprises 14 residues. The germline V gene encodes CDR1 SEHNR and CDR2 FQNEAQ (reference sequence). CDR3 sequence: CASSDTIMGQPQHF. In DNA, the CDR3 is TGTGCCAGCAGCGACACTATAATGGGGCAGCCCCAGCATTTT.

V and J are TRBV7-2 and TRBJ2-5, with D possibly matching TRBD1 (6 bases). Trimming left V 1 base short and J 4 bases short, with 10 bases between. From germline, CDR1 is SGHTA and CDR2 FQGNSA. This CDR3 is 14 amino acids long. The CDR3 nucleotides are TGTGCCAGCAGCTTAGACAGGGCGAGAGAGACCCAGTACTTC. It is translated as CASSLDRARETQYF.

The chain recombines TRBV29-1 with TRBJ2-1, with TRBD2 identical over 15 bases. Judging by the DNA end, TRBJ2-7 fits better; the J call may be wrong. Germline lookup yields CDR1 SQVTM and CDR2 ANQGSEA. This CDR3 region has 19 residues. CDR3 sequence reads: CSVEQGTSGRYNSYNEQYF. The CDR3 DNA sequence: TGCAGCGTTGAACAGGGGACTAGCGGGAGGTACAACTCCTACAATGAGCAGTACTTC.

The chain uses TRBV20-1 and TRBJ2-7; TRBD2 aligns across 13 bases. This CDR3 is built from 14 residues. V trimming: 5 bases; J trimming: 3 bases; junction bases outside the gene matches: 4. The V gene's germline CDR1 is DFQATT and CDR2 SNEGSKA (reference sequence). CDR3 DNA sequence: TGCAGTGCTTCCCGACTAGCGGGAGGCTACGAGCAGTACTTC. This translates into CSASRLAGGYEQYF.

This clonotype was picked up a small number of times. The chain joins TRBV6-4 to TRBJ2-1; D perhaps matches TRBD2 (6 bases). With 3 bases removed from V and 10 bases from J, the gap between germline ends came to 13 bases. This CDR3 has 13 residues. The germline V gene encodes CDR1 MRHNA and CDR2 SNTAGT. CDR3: CASSEGGWGEQFF. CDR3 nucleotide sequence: TGTGCCAGCAGTGAAGGAGGGTGGGGAGAGCAGTTCTTC.

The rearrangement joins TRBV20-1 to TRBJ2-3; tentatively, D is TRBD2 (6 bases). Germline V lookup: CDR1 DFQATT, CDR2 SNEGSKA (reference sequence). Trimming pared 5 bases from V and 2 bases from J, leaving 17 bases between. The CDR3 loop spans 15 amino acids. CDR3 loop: CSARLVGLNTDTQYF. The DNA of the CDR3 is TGCAGTGCTCGGCTCGTCGGACTAAACACAGATACGCAGTATTTT.

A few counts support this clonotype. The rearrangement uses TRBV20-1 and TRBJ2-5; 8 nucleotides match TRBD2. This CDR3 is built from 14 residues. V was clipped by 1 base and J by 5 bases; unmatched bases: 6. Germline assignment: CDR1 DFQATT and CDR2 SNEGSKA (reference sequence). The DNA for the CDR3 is TGCAGTGCTAGAGTTGGACTAGCTCTGGAGACCCAGTACTTC. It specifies CSARVGLALETQYF.

CDR3 DNA sequence: TGTGCCAGCAGCCTAGGGCTAGCGGGGCAGGAGCAGTACTTC. Its translation is CASSLGLAGQEQYF. The rearrangement uses TRBV11-1 and TRBJ2-5; 9 bases fit TRBD2. The CDR3 is 14 amino acids. Trimming at V came to 5 bases and at J to 11 bases, leaving 12 bases not matched to a gene. Germline V gene sequence: CDR1 SGHAT, CDR2 FQDESV (reference sequence).